This T cell receptor beta chain was found in a study of blood T cell repertoires in COVID-19. The wider study: Sites across the United States, Italy and Spain contributed samples from acute and convalescent COVID-19. T cells, B-cell-depleted T cells, or PBMCs supplied cDNA or gDNA.

The trim removed 3 bases at V and 5 bases at J, leaving 12 bases unmatched. Per the germline V gene, CDR1 is KGHDR and CDR2 is SFDVKD. The CDR3 covers 18 residues. Original data processing: Reference gene primers were amplified, and this amplification served to estimate nucleated cell counts. Sequencing was performed with immunoSEQ multiplex PCR; in TCRdb, only in-frame clones are kept and a portion is missing. The V and J calls and clone size were taken over from that table, and D and trimming were inferred from the DNA. In the table there are about 97,000 clones, approximately 87% of which are singletons.

This clonotype originated in a human donor in a cohort sampled during active COVID-19. Sequenced: peripheral blood. This chain connects TRBV24-1 to TRBJ2-1; TRBD2 agrees at 10 bases. This CDR3 reads CATSDPRPPSGRDNEQFF. DNA for the CDR3: TGTGCCACCAGTGATCCCAGGCCCCCCAGCGGGAGGGACAATGAGCAGTTCTTC.